This TCR beta chain is drawn from a study of blood T cell repertoires in COVID-19. Across the study: Sample material is recorded as cDNA or gDNA derived from T cells, B-cell-depleted T cells, or PBMCs.

Germline V gene sequence: CDR1 MNHNY, CDR2 SVGAGI (reference sequence). The ends lost 6 bases at V and 4 bases at J; junction bases unmatched: 7. This CDR3 contains 16 residues. The table lists this clone with a count of one. Only in-frame clones appear in the TCRdb table, and some are missing; sequencing was by immunoSEQ multiplex PCR. In the table there are more than 70,000 clones, about 80% of which are singletons. Material for sequencing was peripheral blood. This sequence was found in a woman aged 70 to 79 with acute or convalescent COVID-19. This chain connects TRBV6-6 to TRBJ2-6; 9 bases line up with TRBD1. The CDR3 loop is CASRRGTGTGANVLTF. Here the CDR3 DNA reads TGTGCCAGCAGACGCGGGACAGGGACCGGGGCCAACGTCCTGACTTTC.